Presented here are 26 T cell receptor beta chains from one specimen sequenced in a study of shared clonotypes between healthy human individuals. The data were produced by immunoSEQ multiplex PCR, yet TCRdb's version contains in-frame clones alone and is incomplete. The sample comprises approximately 620,000 clones, approximately 97% of which are singletons, and 0.045% to 0.06% rests with the top ten. The specimen sequenced was naive CD4+ T cells sorted from blood. The subset is: CD45RA+ positively selected. These receptors all come from a woman aged 25 to 39 in good health.

The gene calls are TRBV6-6 and TRBJ2-3, with unresolved D. This CDR3 has 14 amino acids. V was cut by 0 bases and J by 1 base, with 5 bases left in between. Germline V CDR1 and CDR2: MNHNY, SVGAGI (reference sequence). In nucleotides, the CDR3 is TGTGCCAGCAGTTACTCTGAAGGCACAGATACGCAGTATTTT. Translated, it gives CASSYSEGTDTQYF.

The chain uses TRBV5-6 and TRBJ2-3; TRBD2 agrees at 9 bases. The CDR3 has 16 residues. The V segment lost 3 bases and the J segment 1 base; nucleotides outside the gene matches: 6. CDR1 is SGHDT, CDR2 YYEEEE, per germline. The CDR3 nucleotides read TGTGCCAGCAGCTCCTTAGCGGGAGCTGGCACAGATACGCAGTATTTT. Its translation is CASSSLAGAGTDTQYF.

The rearrangement joins TRBV4-1 to TRBJ2-7, with D possibly TRBD2 on 6 matching bases. V shed 3 bases and J shed 2 bases, with 14 bases lying between them. Germline CDR1 MGHRA, CDR2 YSYEKL. This CDR3 has 15 amino acids. The CDR3 sequence is CASSQNTGDPYEQYF. The CDR3 region has the DNA TGCGCCAGCAGCCAGAATACGGGGGACCCCTACGAGCAGTACTTC.

The rearrangement uses TRBV28 and TRBJ2-2; D ambiguous. With 4 bases removed from V and 3 bases from J, the gap between germline ends came to 9 bases. The CDR3 is 14 amino acids. Looked up from germline, CDR1 is MDHEN and CDR2 is SYDVKM. The CDR3 reads CASSSRMYTGELFF. As DNA, the CDR3 is TGTGCCAGCAGTTCTCGGATGTACACCGGGGAGCTGTTTTTT.

The J gene is TRBJ2-3, the V gene TRBV5-4; 11 bases are a match to TRBD2. Losses at the gene ends were 4 bases for V and 4 bases for J; bases not matched to a gene: 2. CDR1 is SGHNT and CDR2 is YYREEE in the germline V gene (reference sequence). This CDR3 comprises 14 residues. The CDR3 loop reads CASSRTSGPDTQYF. The CDR3 DNA sequence: TGTGCCAGCAGCCGGACTAGCGGGCCAGATACGCAGTATTTT.

The CDR3: CSVETSRTSGRYNEQFF. In DNA form, the CDR3 reads TGCAGCGTTGAAACCAGCCGGACTAGCGGTAGATACAATGAGCAGTTCTTC. This chain links TRBV29-1 with TRBJ2-1; 10 bases are shared with TRBD2. Per germline, CDR1 SQVTM and CDR2 ANQGSEA. Trimming took 2 bases from V and 4 from J; bases not matched to a gene: 11. The CDR3 is made up of 17 amino acids.

The rearrangement uses TRBV28 and TRBJ2-1, with TRBD2 as a possible D gene (6 bases). V gave up 8 bases and J gave up 8 bases, with 10 bases separating them. The CDR3 extends over 11 amino acids. CDR1 is MDHEN and CDR2 is SYDVKM in the germline V gene. The CDR3 region has the DNA TGTGCCAGCCGGGAGCGCGATGAGCAGTTCTTC. Its translation: CASRERDEQFF. Variable domain in full (rest from reference TRBV28 and TRBJ2-1): DVKVTQSSRYLVKRTGEKVFLECVQDMDHENMFWYRQDPGLGLRLIYFSYDVKMKEKGDIPEGYSVSREKKERFSLILESASTNQTSMYLCASRERDEQFFGPGTRLTVL.

V gene TRBV18 combines with J gene TRBJ2-7, with 7 nucleotides matching TRBD2. CDR1 and CDR2 (germline): KGHSH, LQKENI. J lost 2 bases, V lost 1 base, and 14 bases had no gene match. The CDR3 is made up of 18 amino acids. In DNA form, the CDR3 reads TGTGCCAGCTCACCACAGGGAGGGGCAGCGCCAACAACCTACGAGCAGTACTTC. It yields the protein CASSPQGGAAPTTYEQYF.

The chain recombines TRBV28 with TRBJ2-3; D may be TRBD1 (6 bases). The CDR3 has 15 residues. Trimming stripped 2 bases from V and 4 bases from J, with 13 bases between. The germline V gene encodes CDR1 MDHEN and CDR2 SYDVKM. CDR3 residues: CASSLAQGEADTQYF. Here the CDR3 DNA reads TGTGCCAGCAGTTTAGCACAGGGCGAGGCAGATACGCAGTATTTT.

The chain uses TRBV6-5 and TRBJ2-5, with TRBD1 matching over 7 bases. V shed 2 bases, J shed 5 bases, and the junction held 8 bases outside the gene matches. CDR1 and CDR2 (germline): MNHEY, SVGAGI. This CDR3 has 15 residues. CDR3 protein: CASSYPQGLSETQYF. Here the CDR3 DNA reads TGTGCCAGCAGTTACCCACAGGGGTTATCGGAGACCCAGTACTTC.

The V call is TRBV29-1, the J call TRBJ2-1, with 7 positions matching TRBD2. V lost 3 bases to trimming and J lost 9 bases; unmatched junction nucleotides: 11. CDR1 is SQVTM, CDR2 ANQGSEA, per germline. This CDR3 has 14 residues. In DNA, the CDR3 is TGCAGCGTTGATACTACGGGGGGAAACAGTGAGCAGTTCTTC. Its translation is CSVDTTGGNSEQFF.

J is TRBJ2-5 and V is TRBV5-6, with TRBD2 as a possible D gene (6 bases). The germline gives CDR1 SGHDT, CDR2 YYEEEE. V was pared by 4 bases and J by 2 bases, with 15 bases between. CDR3 length: 15 residues. The CDR3 reads CASSQSASAQETQYF. The CDR3 DNA reads TGTGCCAGCAGCCAGTCCGCTAGCGCACAAGAGACCCAGTACTTC.

The chain is built from TRBV21-1 and TRBJ2-3; the D segment call TRBD1 is taken from the table without a DNA check. TRBV21-1 is deemed a pseudogene. CDR3 size: 16 residues. The CDR3 DNA follows: TGTGCCAGCAGACATTACAGGTCCTCTAGCACAGATACGCAGTATTTT. As protein: CASRHYRSSSTDTQYF.

This clone occurred a few times. V is TRBV4-1 and J is TRBJ2-7; unclear D gene. V gave up 3 bases and J gave up 7 bases, with 13 bases separating them. CDR3 length: 13 amino acids. The V gene's germline CDR1 is MGHRA and CDR2 YSYEKL. For the CDR3, the DNA is TGCGCCAGCAGCCAGTTCTTCATAATGGAGCAGTACTTC. Its translation is CASSQFFIMEQYF.

The chain has TRBV27 and TRBJ1-2; TRBD1 agrees at 10 bases. Per the germline V gene, CDR1 is MNHEY and CDR2 is SMNVEV (reference sequence). CDR3 length: 17 amino acids. V dropped 0 bases and J dropped 4; count of bases not matched to a gene: 8. CDR3 coding DNA: TGTGCCAGCAGTTTATCGATCCCGGACAGGGGGTTCTATGGCTACACCTTC. Protein sequence: CASSLSIPDRGFYGYTF.

V is TRBV11-2 and J is TRBJ2-7; perhaps TRBD2 as D (6 bases). Trimming stripped 3 bases from V and 3 bases from J, with 9 bases between. CDR1 and CDR2 from the germline V gene are SGHAT and FQNNGV. The CDR3 is 13 residues long. The CDR3 sequence is CASSLMGGYEQYF. Written as DNA, the CDR3 is TGTGCCAGCAGCTTGATGGGGGGCTACGAGCAGTACTTC.

The gene calls are TRBV19 and TRBJ1-1, with D hard to call. Trimming pared 8 bases from V and 5 bases from J, leaving 9 bases between. Germline V gives CDR1 LNHDA, CDR2 SQIVND (reference sequence). CDR3 size: 11 residues. The DNA of the CDR3 is TGTGCCAGTCGTGAGTGGACTGAAGCTTTCTTT. Amino acid sequence: CASREWTEAFF.

CDR3 amino acids: CASSLRGWTEAFF. The CDR3 DNA sequence: TGTGCCAGCAGCCTAAGGGGATGGACTGAAGCTTTCTTT. The J gene is TRBJ1-1, the V gene TRBV11-3, with D possibly matching TRBD1 (5 bases). V lost 5 bases to trimming and J lost 5 bases, with 12 bases between them. CDR3 length: 13 amino acids. Per the germline V gene, CDR1 is SGHNT and CDR2 is YENEEA.

This rearrangement joins TRBV30 to TRBJ1-1; 8 nucleotides line up with TRBD1. The CDR3 spans 15 residues. Germline V gene sequence: CDR1 GTSNPN, CDR2 SVGIG (reference sequence). Trimming cost V 2 bases and J 11 bases; bases outside gene matches: 16. This CDR3 reads CAWSSPGQASLGAFF. The CDR3 region has the DNA TGTGCCTGGAGTTCCCCGGGACAGGCGTCCTTGGGGGCTTTCTTT.

This chain connects TRBV6-6 to TRBJ2-7; 12 nucleotides align to TRBD2. The CDR3 is 15 residues long. The ends lost 7 bases at V and 6 bases at J; junction bases unmatched: 10. CDR1 and CDR2 from the germline V gene are MNHNY and SVGAGI (reference sequence). CDR3: CASTQGASGRGEQYF. The CDR3 DNA sequence: TGTGCCAGCACCCAAGGGGCTAGCGGGAGGGGCGAGCAGTACTTC.

This clone has just one count. This chain links TRBV5-8 with TRBJ2-1; D not resolved. This CDR3 contains 14 residues. V was pared by 0 bases and J by 2 bases, with 6 bases between. Germline CDR1 SGHTS, CDR2 YDEGEE. CDR3 amino acids: CASSLALAYNEQFF. As DNA, the CDR3 is TGTGCCAGCAGCTTGGCTCTAGCCTACAATGAGCAGTTCTTC.

V and J are TRBV7-8 and TRBJ1-1; D might be TRBD1 (5 bases). Germline V gives CDR1 SGHVS, CDR2 FQNEAQ. Between the trimmed V and J ends, which lost 1 base and 4 bases, there was a span of 19 bases. The CDR3 loop spans 17 amino acids. The CDR3 sequence is CASSLERQGRFTTEAFF. CDR3 sequence (DNA): TGTGCCAGCAGCTTAGAACGGCAGGGACGGTTCACCACTGAAGCTTTCTTT.

V usage is TRBV27 and J usage is TRBJ1-2, with D unresolved. Germline V gives CDR1 MNHEY, CDR2 SMNVEV (reference sequence). The length of the CDR3 is 13 residues. V was clipped by 2 bases and J by 4 bases, with 8 bases between them. The CDR3 DNA follows: TGTGCCAGCAGTTTACTCGGGCTCTATGGCTACACCTTC. Its protein is CASSLLGLYGYTF.

This chain uses TRBV7-8 with TRBJ1-2, with D possibly TRBD1 on 6 matching bases. Germline loops: CDR1 SGHVS, CDR2 FQNEAQ. The CDR3 consists of 15 residues. V lost 1 base and J lost 8, with 17 bases in between. The CDR3 is CASSLEETGWEGYTF. In DNA form, the CDR3 reads TGTGCCAGCAGCTTAGAGGAAACAGGGTGGGAAGGCTACACCTTC.

The gene calls are TRBV7-9 and TRBJ2-7; D might be TRBD1 (6 bases). V lost 3 bases and J lost 7, with 10 bases in between. Germline CDR1 and CDR2: SEHNR and FQNEAQ (reference sequence). The CDR3 is 12 residues long. CDR3 DNA sequence: TGTGCCAGCAGCTTCCAAGGGGGTGAGCAGTACTTC. It codes for CASSFQGGEQYF.

J is TRBJ2-1 and V is TRBV5-1; possible D gene TRBD1, 6 bases. This CDR3 is built from 15 residues. Germline lookup yields CDR1 SGHRS and CDR2 YFSETQ. The V end lost 1 base, the J end lost 6 bases, and 14 bases lay between the germline ends. In DNA form, the CDR3 reads TGCGCCAGCAGCTTGAAGGGGGATCCAAGCAATGAGCAGTTCTTC. Amino acids: CASSLKGDPSNEQFF. The full variable domain, completed using reference TRBV5-1 and TRBJ2-1, is KAGVTQTPRYLIKTRGQQVTLSCSPISGHRSVSWYQQTPGQGLQFLFEYFSETQRNKGNFPGRFSGRQFSNSRSEMNVSTLELGDSALYLCASSLKGDPSNEQFFGPGTRLTVL.